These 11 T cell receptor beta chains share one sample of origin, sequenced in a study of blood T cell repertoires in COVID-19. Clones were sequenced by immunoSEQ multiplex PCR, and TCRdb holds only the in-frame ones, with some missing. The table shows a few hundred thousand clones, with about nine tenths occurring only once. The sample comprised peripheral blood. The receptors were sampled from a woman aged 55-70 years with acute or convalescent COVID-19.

The CDR3 is CASSTGLREGFF. CDR3 nucleotides: TGTGCCAGCAGCACGGGACTCCGGGAGGGGTTCTTC. This sequence joins TRBV28 and TRBJ2-1, with TRBD2 matching 8 bases. Losses at the gene ends were 6 bases for V and 15 bases for J; bases not matched to a gene: 10. This CDR3 has 12 residues. CDR1 and CDR2 from the germline V gene are MDHEN and SYDVKM.

Written as DNA, the CDR3 is TGTGCCAGCAGGGGACAGGATAATTCACCCCTCCACTTT. It specifies CASRGQDNSPLHF. This rearrangement joins TRBV6-5 to TRBJ1-6, with 8 bases identical to TRBD1. CDR3 length equals 13 residues. Trimming at V came to 6 bases and at J to 5 bases, leaving 0 bases not matched to a gene. Germline values: CDR1 MNHEY, CDR2 SVGAGI.

The CDR3 DNA reads TGTGCCAGTAGTATCGCCAGGGGCAATCAGCCCCAGCATTTT. It translates to CASSIARGNQPQHF. V is TRBV19 and J is TRBJ1-5; possibly TRBD1 for D (5 bases). This CDR3 is 14 amino acids long. V dropped 3 bases and J dropped 2 bases, with 8 bases sitting between them. Germline CDR1 and CDR2: LNHDA and SQIVND (reference sequence).

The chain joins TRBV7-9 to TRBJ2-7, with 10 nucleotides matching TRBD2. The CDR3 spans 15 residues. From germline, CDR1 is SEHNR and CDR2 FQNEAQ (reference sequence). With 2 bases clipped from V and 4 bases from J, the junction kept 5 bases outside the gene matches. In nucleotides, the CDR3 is TGTGCCAGCAGCTTAAGGTCTAGCGGGAGTTACGAGCAGTACTTC. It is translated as CASSLRSSGSYEQYF.

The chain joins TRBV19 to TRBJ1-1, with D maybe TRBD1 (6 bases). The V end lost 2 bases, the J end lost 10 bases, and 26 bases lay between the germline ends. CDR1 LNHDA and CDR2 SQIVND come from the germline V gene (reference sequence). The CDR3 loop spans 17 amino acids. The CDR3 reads CASSITHKMTGTFGAFF. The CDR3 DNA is TGTGCCAGTAGTATAACACACAAAATGACAGGTACCTTTGGAGCTTTCTTT. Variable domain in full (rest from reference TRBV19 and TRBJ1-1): DGGITQSPKYLFRKEGQNVTLSCEQNLNHDAMYWYRQDPGQGLRLIYYSQIVNDFQKGDIAEGYSVSREKKESFPLTVTSAQKNPTAFYLCASSITHKMTGTFGAFFGQGTRLTVV.

CDR3 residues: CASSSTLGASGNTIYF. As DNA, the CDR3 is TGTGCCAGCTCCTCGACCTTGGGGGCTTCTGGAAACACCATATATTTT. The chain joins TRBV18 to TRBJ1-3, with D tentatively TRBD1 (6 bases). Germline loops: CDR1 KGHSH, CDR2 LQKENI. The CDR3 loop spans 16 amino acids. Trimming stripped 6 bases from V and 1 base from J, with 16 bases between.

CDR3 DNA: TGTGCCAGCAGTTATTCCCCAGGAGGATCGTATGGCTACACCTTC. This sequence encodes CASSYSPGGSYGYTF. This chain connects TRBV6-6 to TRBJ1-2; the D is unclear. Per the germline V gene, CDR1 is MNHNY and CDR2 is SVGAGI (reference sequence). V lost 3 bases, J lost 5 bases, and 16 bases lay in between. This CDR3 region has 15 residues.

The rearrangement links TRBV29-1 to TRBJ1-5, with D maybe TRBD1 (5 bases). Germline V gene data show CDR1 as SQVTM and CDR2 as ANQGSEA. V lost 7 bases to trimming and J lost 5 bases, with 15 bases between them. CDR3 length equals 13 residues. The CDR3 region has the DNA TGCAGCGCGTCGGGAGAGGGACATCAGCCCCAGCATTTT. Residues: CSASGEGHQPQHF.

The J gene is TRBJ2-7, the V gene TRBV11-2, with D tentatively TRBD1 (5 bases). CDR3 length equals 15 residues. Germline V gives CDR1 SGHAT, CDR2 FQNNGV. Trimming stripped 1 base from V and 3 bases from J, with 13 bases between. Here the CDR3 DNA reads TGTGCCAGCAGCTTAGGTCTCGACAGATTCTACGAGCAGTACTTC. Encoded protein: CASSLGLDRFYEQYF.

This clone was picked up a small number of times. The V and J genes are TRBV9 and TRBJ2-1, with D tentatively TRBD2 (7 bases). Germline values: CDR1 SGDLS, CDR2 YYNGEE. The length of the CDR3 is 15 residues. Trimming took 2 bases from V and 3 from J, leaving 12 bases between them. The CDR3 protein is CASSVEGGLYNEQFF. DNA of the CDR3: TGTGCCAGCAGCGTTGAGGGGGGGCTCTACAATGAGCAGTTCTTC.

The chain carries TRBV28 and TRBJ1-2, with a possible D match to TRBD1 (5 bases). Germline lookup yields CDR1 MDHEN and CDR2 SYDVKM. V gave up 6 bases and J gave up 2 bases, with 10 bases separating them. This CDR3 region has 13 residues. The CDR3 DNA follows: TGTGCCAGCAGAATAGACAGAAACTATGGCTACACCTTC. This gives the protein CASRIDRNYGYTF.